A selection of T cell receptor beta chains follows, all from one sample in a study of blood T cell repertoires in COVID-19. Sequencing was performed with immunoSEQ multiplex PCR; in TCRdb, only in-frame clones are kept and a portion is missing. The sample contains 210,000 or so clones, around nine tenths of which appear only once. The sample comprised peripheral blood. These receptor sequences come from a woman between 55 and 75 years old with acute or convalescent COVID-19. Both conserved end residues are part of each CDR3. Clone size is given for some rows only: seen once, a few or many times, or a class if the clone is expanded.

J	V	size	CDR3
TRBJ2-1	TRBV5-8	.	CASSLLRTSGGANEQFF
TRBJ1-1	TRBV7-9	.	CASSQPTGGFRGTEAFF
TRBJ2-7	TRBV19	few	CASSSPFASYEQYF
TRBJ1-2	TRBV29-1	.	CSVEGGLNYGYTF
TRBJ1-5	TRBV27	.	CASSLGTGHSNQPQHF
TRBJ2-7	TRBV6-2/TRBV6-3	.	CASSLQGWLSYEQYF
TRBJ2-5	TRBV23-1	.	CASTDRGKTQYF
TRBJ1-5	TRBV27	.	CASRKETGGSQPQHF
TRBJ1-5	TRBV28	.	CASRTQGSNQPQHF
TRBJ2-1	TRBV7-2	few	CASSQSPFNEQFF
TRBJ1-5	TRBV10-1	.	CASSAGQVNQPQHF
TRBJ1-6	TRBV27	.	CASTQSYNSPLHF
TRBJ2-7	TRBV11-2	.	CASSSIVAGSYEQYF
TRBJ1-2	TRBV2	once	CASTQGSPYGYTF
TRBJ1-6	TRBV5-8	.	CASSLGGHSSPLHF
TRBJ2-5	TRBV3-1/TRBV3-2	.	CASSQSSGFSGRPGKETQYF
TRBJ2-3	TRBV6-6	.	CASSYPALAGEAQYF
TRBJ1-5	TRBV2	.	CASSDNSNQPQHF
TRBJ2-1	TRBV27	once	CACSLLLLAGGRGGRRGEQFF
TRBJ1-6	TRBV5-1	.	CASRPGQGPSNSPLHF
TRBJ2-1	TRBV3-1/TRBV3-2	.	CASSPPAGAKGEQFF
TRBJ2-7	TRBV2	.	CASSTGTGVSYEQYF
TRBJ2-3	TRBV13	.	CASSSRGRDTQYF
TRBJ2-5	TRBV5-6	.	CASSFSRLAGGQETQYF
TRBJ1-2	TRBV15	.	CATSRDRWQGDGYTF
TRBJ1-5	TRBV7-2	.	CASSFKGDNQPQHF
TRBJ2-2	TRBV9	.	CASSVVVSGELFF
TRBJ1-2	TRBV19	.	CASSIAYPGHSGGYTF
TRBJ2-4	TRBV5-5	.	CASSLSGGGWNIQYF
TRBJ1-2	TRBV11-2	.	CASSPDRGRDGYTF
TRBJ1-6	TRBV19	.	CASSADRGGNSPLHF
TRBJ1-1	TRBV27	once	CASSSRQGFGLNTEAFF
TRBJ2-3	TRBV5-1	.	CASSSGQPSTDTQYF
TRBJ2-4	TRBV7-9	.	CASSLRGLAGNIQYF
TRBJ2-4	TRBV5-6	.	CASSLLVAKNIQYF
TRBJ1-6	TRBV6-5	.	CASNLDRTNSPLHF
TRBJ2-2	TRBV5-1	.	CASSFLAGGQTGELFF
TRBJ2-1	TRBV3-1/TRBV3-2	.	CASSQGGSFTNNEQFF
TRBJ1-6	TRBV5-1	.	CASSPQRTGNSPLHF
TRBJ1-5	TRBV5-8	once	CASSRRTGGNQPQHF
TRBJ2-3	TRBV9	.	CASSVALSLSTDTQYF
TRBJ2-4	TRBV29-1	.	CSAAIAGDIQYF
TRBJ2-3	TRBV7-9	.	CASSLGLGQLTDTQYF
TRBJ2-7	TRBV14	.	CASSQDRLYEQYF
TRBJ2-1	TRBV9	.	CASSVTGVGYNEQFF
TRBJ1-1	TRBV11-3	.	CASSLQENTEAFF